This TCR beta chain comes out of a study of blood T cell repertoires in COVID-19. Overall study: Sites in the United States, Italy and Spain provided acute and convalescent COVID-19 samples.

This clone was found a few times. Source study methods: Amplifying reference gene primers gave estimates of nucleated cell counts. TCRdb's copy holds only in-frame clones and misses some; the assay was immunoSEQ multiplex PCR. V, J and clone size were drawn from that table, and D and trimming were deduced from the DNA. Of about 38,000 clones listed, roughly 80% are singletons. The sequenced sample was peripheral blood. The TCR was taken from a man over 45 with active COVID-19.

The CDR3 reads CASSLGGTQPQHF. CDR3 DNA: TGCGCCAGCAGCCTTGGGGGCACTCAGCCCCAGCATTTT. The V and J genes are TRBV4-1 and TRBJ1-5, with a tentative D call TRBD1 (6 bases). The CDR3 has 13 residues. Germline loops: CDR1 MGHRA, CDR2 YSYEKL. Trimming shortened V by 4 bases and J by 6 bases, and 10 bases separated the two germline ends.